Below, 7 T cell receptor beta chains from the same sample are listed, as sequenced in a study of T cell repertoires in cytomegalovirus infection. TCRdb reprocessed the reads with MiXCR, giving one entry per CDR3 protein. The data contain more than 400,000 distinct CDR3 sequences, about 25% of them singletons. Material for sequencing was PBMCs. The receptors were sampled from a human donor in good health (CMV status not recorded). Some clones in this sample may be carry-over from other donors' samples.

This clonotype was counted many times. V and J are TRBV27 and TRBJ1-5, with D hard to call. Per germline, CDR1 MNHEY and CDR2 SMNVEV (reference sequence). CDR3 length equals 13 residues. V dropped 0 bases and J dropped 3 bases, with 3 bases sitting between them. The CDR3 loop reads CASSLSLNQPQHF. CDR3 coding DNA: TGTGCCAGCAGTTTATCCCTCAATCAGCCCCAGCATTTT.

This clonotype was picked up one time. This may come from a read error, since a much larger clone is one base off. The V and J genes are TRBV7-6 and TRBJ1-4; D might be TRBD1 (6 bases). V was cut by 4 bases and J by 10 bases, with 22 bases left in between. There are 16 residues in the CDR3. The V gene's germline CDR1 is SGHVS and CDR2 FNYEAQ. Written as DNA, the CDR3 is TGTGCCAGCAGCTCCTCGTCAGACAGGCTGGAAGGAAAACTGTTTTTT. As protein: CASSSSSDRLEGKLFF.

This clonotype has just a few counts. The chain recombines TRBV12-3 or TRBV12-4 with TRBJ1-1; tentatively, D is TRBD1 (5 bases). CDR3 length equals 17 residues. V was pared by 6 bases and J by 1 base, with 21 bases between. The CDR3 coding sequence is TGTGCCAGCAGACCCGCTGCCGGGGCAGGGTGGAACACTGAAGCTTTCTTT. Its translation: CASRPAAGAGWNTEAFF.

In this sample, this clonotype turned up a few times. The V and J genes are TRBV4-1 and TRBJ1-5, with D perhaps TRBD1 (5 bases). Germline V CDR1 and CDR2: MGHRA, YSYEKL. This CDR3 contains 18 residues. The V gene lost 1 base and the J gene lost 2 bases, with 18 bases spanning the gap. The CDR3 reads CASSQGSRGSGGNQPQHF. The CDR3, as DNA: TGCGCCAGCAGCCAAGGCTCACGGGGGTCCGGGGGCAATCAGCCCCAGCATTTT.

The chain is built from TRBV7-2 and TRBJ1-3, with 8 positions matching TRBD1. V lost 2 bases to trimming and J lost 2 bases; unmatched junction nucleotides: 8. The germline V gene has CDR1 SGHTA and CDR2 FQGNSA. This CDR3 spans 17 amino acids. In DNA, the CDR3 is TGTGCCAGCAGCTTAAGGACAGGGCGTACCGCTGGAAACACCATATATTTT. This gives the protein CASSLRTGRTAGNTIYF.

The gene calls are TRBV7-9 and TRBJ2-2, with 7 bases aligning to TRBD2. V dropped 6 bases and J dropped 3; count of bases not matched to a gene: 16. Germline-derived CDR1 and CDR2 are SEHNR and FQNEAQ (reference sequence). This CDR3 has 18 residues. The CDR3 sequence is CASSLHHRGGRYTGELFF. The CDR3 coding sequence is TGTGCCAGCAGTCTACACCACCGGGGCGGGAGATACACCGGGGAGCTGTTTTTT.

In its sample, this clonotype was seen a few times. The chain couples TRBV19 to TRBJ1-2, with D possibly being TRBD1 (5 bases). The germline V gene encodes CDR1 LNHDA and CDR2 SQIVND (reference sequence). V gave up 7 bases and J gave up 4 bases, with 13 bases separating them. CDR3 length equals 13 residues. The CDR3 is CASISDSPYGYTF. The CDR3 DNA sequence: TGTGCCAGTATCTCAGACAGTCCCTATGGCTACACCTTC.